One and the same sample provided the 25 T cell receptor beta chains below, sequenced in a study of T cell responses to AZD1222 COVID-19 vaccine. TCRdb's table, derived via immunoSEQ multiplex PCR, lists solely in-frame clones and lacks some. This table holds about 150,000 clones, approximately 94% found once. The specimen comprised peripheral blood, sampled on day 0 of AZD1222 vaccination. The receptor set was obtained from an adult in good health.

CDR3 protein: CASSPRAGQPQHF. The CDR3 DNA sequence: TGTGCCAGCAGCCCACGGGCGGGTCAGCCCCAGCATTTT. The rearrangement links TRBV7-2 to TRBJ1-5, with D unclear. V was trimmed by 5 bases and J by 6 bases, leaving 11 bases between them. CDR1 is SGHTA, CDR2 FQGNSA, per germline. This CDR3 is 13 amino acids long.

The rearrangement links TRBV5-4 to TRBJ1-6; 10 bases agree with TRBD1. Trimming removed 4 bases from V and 8 bases from J; junction bases left unmatched: 6. This CDR3 spans 15 amino acids. From germline, CDR1 is SGHNT and CDR2 YYREEE (reference sequence). The CDR3 sequence: CASSTSGTGDSPLHF. For the CDR3, the DNA is TGTGCCAGCAGCACTTCCGGGACAGGGGATTCACCCCTCCACTTT.

The rearrangement links TRBV9 to TRBJ1-5; maybe TRBD1 (5 bases). V was trimmed by 4 bases and J by 7 bases, leaving 15 bases between them. The germline V gene has CDR1 SGDLS and CDR2 YYNGEE. The CDR3 consists of 14 residues. The CDR3 loop is CASSPQTWGQPQHF. The CDR3 nucleotides are TGTGCCAGCAGCCCTCAGACGTGGGGGCAGCCCCAGCATTTT. The complete variable domain, with remaining parts taken from reference TRBV9 and TRBJ1-5, reads DSGVTQTPKHLITATGQRVTLRCSPRSGDLSVYWYQQSLDQGLQFLIQYYNGEERAKGNILERFSAQQFPDLHSELNLSSLELGDSALYFCASSPQTWGQPQHFGDGTRLSIL.

V gene TRBV11-2 combines with J gene TRBJ2-5, with 9 nucleotides matching TRBD2. Germline values: CDR1 SGHAT, CDR2 FQNNGV. V was pared by 6 bases and J by 7 bases, with 12 bases of the junction left unmatched. This CDR3 is 15 amino acids long. The CDR3 region has the DNA TGTGCCAGCAGGAGTGGGCTAGCGGGATTTGGGACCCAGTACTTC. This encodes CASRSGLAGFGTQYF. Complete variable domain (other parts from reference TRBV11-2 and TRBJ2-5): EAGVAQSPRYKIIEKRQSVAFWCNPISGHATLYWYQQILGQGPKLLIQFQNNGVVDDSQLPKDRFSAERLKGVDSTLKIQPAKLEDSAVYLCASRSGLAGFGTQYFGPGTRLLVL.

The V gene is TRBV5-1, the J gene TRBJ1-1; possible D gene TRBD1, 5 bases. V lost 0 bases to trimming and J lost 1 base, with 10 bases between them. Looked up from germline, CDR1 is SGHRS and CDR2 is YFSETQ. The length of the CDR3 is 15 residues. DNA for the CDR3: TGCGCCAGCAGCTTGGGAGGGGAGTGGAACACTGAAGCTTTCTTT. The encoded protein is CASSLGGEWNTEAFF.

The chain links TRBV7-8 to TRBJ1-3; D is unresolved. Trimming stripped 1 base from V and 0 bases from J, with 13 bases between. CDR1 is SGHVS, CDR2 FQNEAQ, per germline. The CDR3 covers 17 residues. CDR3 region: CASSLGPASISGNTIYF. The CDR3 DNA sequence: TGTGCCAGCAGCTTAGGGCCAGCCAGTATCTCTGGAAACACCATATATTTT.

This clone was detected only a few times. CDR3 region: CASSFLRQLNEKLFF. The CDR3 DNA reads as TGTGCCAGCAGTTTTTTGAGACAGCTTAATGAAAAACTGTTTTTT. V and J are TRBV28 and TRBJ1-4; tentatively, D is TRBD1 (5 bases). The germline V and J ends were trimmed by 3 bases and 4 bases, with 12 bases remaining between them. The CDR3 has 15 amino acids. Germline V gene data show CDR1 as MDHEN and CDR2 as SYDVKM.

This chain uses TRBV28 with TRBJ1-1; a possible D gene is TRBD1 (5 bases). The CDR3 loop spans 14 amino acids. Trimming removed 3 bases at V and 4 bases at J, with 12 bases between. Looked up from germline, CDR1 is MDHEN and CDR2 is SYDVKM. The CDR3 sequence is CASSLRGRITEAFF. Written as DNA, the CDR3 is TGTGCCAGCAGTTTGAGGGGTCGGATCACTGAAGCTTTCTTT.

The V and J genes are TRBV28 and TRBJ1-6; the D is unclear. Germline V gives CDR1 MDHEN, CDR2 SYDVKM. This CDR3 has 18 residues. Trimming took off 7 bases at V and 3 bases at J, with 22 bases between the two ends. CDR3 bases: TGTGCCAGCACGGAGGGCAGATATCTGGGGATCTATAATTCACCCCTCCACTTT. It translates to CASTEGRYLGIYNSPLHF. Combining the CDR3 with reference TRBV28 and TRBJ1-6 gives the whole variable domain DVKVTQSSRYLVKRTGEKVFLECVQDMDHENMFWYRQDPGLGLRLIYFSYDVKMKEKGDIPEGYSVSREKKERFSLILESASTNQTSMYLCASTEGRYLGIYNSPLHFGNGTRLTVT.

This chain links TRBV10-3 with TRBJ1-2; TRBD1 might be the D (5 bases). The CDR3 contains 14 residues. CDR1 is ENHRY and CDR2 is SYGVKD in the germline V gene. V lost 6 bases and J lost 4, with 15 bases in between. In nucleotides, the CDR3 is TGTGCCATCAGCAACCCGTGGGGGAGCTATGGCTACACCTTC. Translating gives CAISNPWGSYGYTF.

The chain joins TRBV9 to TRBJ2-1; 15 bases are shared with TRBD2. Losses at the gene ends were 3 bases for V and 7 bases for J; bases not matched to a gene: 2. The CDR3 consists of 15 residues. The V gene's germline CDR1 is SGDLS and CDR2 YYNGEE. CDR3 residues: CASSAGLAGGNEQFF. In DNA, the CDR3 is TGTGCCAGCAGCGCCGGACTAGCGGGAGGGAATGAGCAGTTCTTC.

The chain has TRBV4-2 and TRBJ2-1, with 7 nucleotides matching TRBD1. V was clipped by 4 bases and J by 5 bases; unmatched bases: 5. Germline-derived CDR1 and CDR2 are LGHNA and YNFKEQ. CDR3 length equals 14 residues. CDR3 DNA sequence: TGTGCCAGCAGCCCAGGGGGTGGAAACAATGAGCAGTTCTTC. Its protein product is CASSPGGGNNEQFF.

V usage is TRBV6-5 and J usage is TRBJ2-7, with 7 bases that match TRBD2. CDR1 and CDR2 (germline): MNHEY, SVGAGI. The CDR3 sequence is 16 residues long. Trimming cost V 0 bases and J 3 bases; bases outside gene matches: 8. CDR3 sequence (DNA): TGTGCCAGCAGTTACTCCTACGGGAGGCCCTTCTACGAGCAGTACGTC. Translation: CASSYSYGRPFYEQYV.

The chain links TRBV2 to TRBJ1-1; D is uncertain. The CDR3 consists of 11 residues. CDR1 SNHLY and CDR2 FYNNEI come from the germline V gene. V lost 6 bases, J lost 1 base, and 3 bases lay in between. The CDR3 bases are TGTGCCAGCAGCCGGAACACTGAAGCTTTCTTT. Encoded protein: CASSRNTEAFF. The variable domain in full, with the rest retrieved from reference TRBV2 and TRBJ1-1, is EPEVTQTPSHQVTQMGQEVILRCVPISNHLYFYWYRQILGQKVEFLVSFYNNEISEKSEIFDDQFSVERPDGSNFTLKIRSTKLEDSAMYFCASSRNTEAFFGQGTRLTVV.

This chain links TRBV5-8 with TRBJ1-1; D is unresolved. The CDR3 has 14 residues. V was trimmed by 4 bases and J by 0 bases, leaving 10 bases between them. CDR1 and CDR2 from the germline V gene are SGHTS and YDEGEE. The CDR3 loop reads CASSAPVMNTEAFF. In nucleotides, the CDR3 is TGTGCCAGCAGCGCCCCTGTAATGAACACTGAAGCTTTCTTT.

CDR3 residues: CATSDGQNQPQHF. DNA of the CDR3: TGTGCCACCAGTGACGGACAGAATCAGCCCCAGCATTTT. The chain carries TRBV24-1 and TRBJ1-5, with D possibly TRBD1 on 6 matching bases. V was clipped by 4 bases and J by 4 bases, with 7 bases between them. CDR3 length: 13 residues. Per the germline V gene, CDR1 is KGHDR and CDR2 is SFDVKD.

The chain has TRBV2 and TRBJ2-1, with 7 bases that match TRBD2. V dropped 8 bases and J dropped 0; count of bases not matched to a gene: 4. CDR1 is SNHLY and CDR2 is FYNNEI in the germline V gene. This CDR3 is 14 amino acids long. The chain's CDR3 is CASVAGVSYNEQFF. Written as DNA, the CDR3 is TGTGCCAGCGTGGCGGGGGTCTCCTACAATGAGCAGTTCTTC.

The J gene is TRBJ1-1, the V gene TRBV7-3, with D hard to call. The CDR3 consists of 13 residues. The V end lost 5 bases, the J end lost 1 base, and 8 bases lay between the germline ends. Germline lookup yields CDR1 SGHTA and CDR2 FQGTGA. CDR3 in DNA: TGTGCCAGCAGCCCAGGAAGGAACACTGAAGCTTTCTTT. Amino acid sequence: CASSPGRNTEAFF.

The chain employs TRBV6-5 and TRBJ2-2; no clear D gene. The V end was cut by 2 bases, the J end by 2 bases, with 12 bases between. This CDR3 has 16 residues. Germline lookup yields CDR1 MNHEY and CDR2 SVGAGI. The CDR3 DNA reads as TGTGCCAGCAGTTACGGGCCCGTTATCAACACCGGGGAGCTGTTTTTT. As protein: CASSYGPVINTGELFF.

The V call is TRBV7-6, the J call TRBJ1-3; weak D call: TRBD1 (5 bases). This CDR3 has 19 residues. V was cut by 2 bases and J by 0 bases, with 20 bases left in between. CDR1 is SGHVS, CDR2 FNYEAQ, per germline. CDR3 sequence: CASSLTMLGTLSSGNTIYF. In nucleotides, the CDR3 is TGTGCCAGCAGCTTAACTATGTTGGGGACTCTTAGCTCTGGAAACACCATATATTTT.

The V gene is TRBV27, the J gene TRBJ2-1; possibly TRBD2 for D (5 bases). The CDR3 covers 11 residues. Germline CDR1 and CDR2: MNHEY and SMNVEV (reference sequence). Deletions cut 6 bases from V and 10 bases from J, with 10 bases between. The CDR3 DNA reads TGTGCCAGCAGCACGGGGTCCGAGCAGTTCTTC. Residues: CASSTGSEQFF.

This chain joins TRBV27 and TRBJ2-1; D is undetermined. The CDR3 has 15 residues. V lost 2 bases, J lost 2 bases, and 10 bases lay in between. The germline CDR1 and CDR2 sequences are MNHEY and SMNVEV (reference sequence). CDR3 nucleotide sequence: TGTGCCAGCAGTTTAGGGGTTCAACCCTACAATGAGCAGTTCTTC. This gives the protein CASSLGVQPYNEQFF.

V gene TRBV5-1 combines with J gene TRBJ1-6, with TRBD1 matching 7 bases. CDR3 length: 15 amino acids. With V trimmed by 4 bases and J by 5 bases, 6 bases remained unmatched. CDR1 is SGHRS, CDR2 YFSETQ, per germline. The DNA of the CDR3 is TGCGCCAGCAGCCTCGGGACAGAGAATAATTCACCCCTCCACTTT. As protein: CASSLGTENNSPLHF. The full variable domain, completed using reference TRBV5-1 and TRBJ1-6, is KAGVTQTPRYLIKTRGQQVTLSCSPISGHRSVSWYQQTPGQGLQFLFEYFSETQRNKGNFPGRFSGRQFSNSRSEMNVSTLELGDSALYLCASSLGTENNSPLHFGNGTRLTVT.

This chain links TRBV6-5 with TRBJ1-6, with a tentative D call TRBD1 (5 bases). Germline V gene sequence: CDR1 MNHEY, CDR2 SVGAGI. There are 13 residues in the CDR3. Deletions cut 6 bases from V and 14 bases from J, with 17 bases between. The CDR3, as DNA: TGTGCCAGCAGGGGTTCCGGGGCCCTCACCCTCCACTTT. Residues: CASRGSGALTLHF.

V usage is TRBV5-8 and J usage is TRBJ1-5, with no clear D. From germline, CDR1 is SGHTS and CDR2 YDEGEE. The CDR3 length is 12 residues. V was shortened by 4 bases and J by 3 bases, with 5 bases between the two germline ends. The CDR3 region is CASSLNNQPQHF. The CDR3 DNA is TGTGCCAGCAGCCTGAACAATCAGCCCCAGCATTTT.